This is a list of T cell receptor beta chains from one sample in a study of T cells in Graves' hyperthyroidism and ophthalmopathy. A single record per CDR3 protein comes from TCRdb applying MiXCR to the multiplex PCR reads. The repertoire consists of about 480,000 distinct CDR3 sequences, with roughly a quarter occurring once and the leading ten covering over 9%. Sequenced material: blood. The receptors were gathered from a woman aged 30 to 39 with Graves' ophthalmopathy. The CDR3 runs from the conserved cysteine through the conserved F or W. Fields, in order: J gene, clone size, D gene, V gene, CDR3 protein, CDR3 DNA. The D gene is left open where the match is weak. Not all rows give a size; the values are once, few, many and, for expanded clones, a class.

j_call: TRBJ2-7
clone_size: many
d_call: TRBD1
v_call: TRBV20-1
cdr3_aa: CSAWDRLYEQYF
cdr3_nt: TGCAGTGCTTGGGACAGACTCTACGAGCAGTACTTC

j_call: TRBJ2-2
clone_size: .
d_call: TRBD2
v_call: TRBV19
cdr3_aa: CAISGLADTGELFF
cdr3_nt: TGTGCCATTTCGGGACTAGCGGACACCGGGGAGCTGTTTTTT

j_call: TRBJ2-7
clone_size: .
d_call: TRBD2
v_call: TRBV27
cdr3_aa: CASSFYDGGLARQYF
cdr3_nt: TGTGCCAGCAGTTTCTATGATGGGGGACTAGCAAGGCAGTACTTC

j_call: TRBJ1-5
clone_size: .
d_call: TRBD1
v_call: TRBV12-3/TRBV12-4
cdr3_aa: CASSSEQTGRHF
cdr3_nt: TGTGCCAGCAGTTCTGAACAGACAGGGCGGCATTTT

j_call: TRBJ2-7
clone_size: many
d_call: .
v_call: TRBV20-1
cdr3_aa: CSASPATGYEQYF
cdr3_nt: TGCAGTGCTAGCCCCGCGACAGGTTACGAGCAGTACTTC

j_call: TRBJ1-1
clone_size: few
d_call: TRBD1
v_call: TRBV29-1
cdr3_aa: CSVGQGHTEAFF
cdr3_nt: TGCAGCGTCGGACAGGGCCACACTGAAGCTTTCTTT

j_call: TRBJ1-6
clone_size: few
d_call: .
v_call: TRBV12-3/TRBV12-4
cdr3_aa: CASSRTDYNSPLHF
cdr3_nt: TGTGCCAGCAGCCGGACAGACTATAATTCACCCCTCCACTTT

j_call: TRBJ1-2
clone_size: once
d_call: .
v_call: TRBV7-2
cdr3_aa: CASSLASTVGYTF
cdr3_nt: TGTGCCAGCAGCTTAGCTAGTACGGTTGGCTACACCTTC

j_call: TRBJ2-7
clone_size: many
d_call: TRBD1
v_call: TRBV20-1
cdr3_aa: CSAEGQALYEQYF
cdr3_nt: TGCAGTGCTGAGGGACAGGCGCTCTACGAGCAGTACTTC

j_call: TRBJ2-7
clone_size: many
d_call: .
v_call: TRBV14
cdr3_aa: CASSHDTYEQYF
cdr3_nt: TGTGCCAGCAGCCACGACACCTACGAGCAGTACTTC

j_call: TRBJ2-7
clone_size: many
d_call: .
v_call: TRBV15
cdr3_aa: CATSRDEYSTYEQYF
cdr3_nt: TGTGCCACCAGCAGAGATGAGTACAGCACTTACGAGCAGTACTTC